The 27 T cell receptor beta chains reported below all come from one sample, sequenced in a study of identical twins. One entry per CDR3 protein results from TCRdb running MiXCR on the 5' RACE reads. Altogether 400,000 to 550,000 distinct CDR3 sequences are present, approximately 24% being singletons, with the ten largest covering 2.5% to 3.5%. The data also belong to a second study, concerning T cells expressing NK-cell markers.

The sample comprised CD4+ T cells sorted from blood. The source is a woman younger than 35 in good health.

This clonotype has more than one count but fewer than ten. The chain is built from TRBV10-3 and TRBJ2-5; 10 nucleotides line up with TRBD2. Unmatched junction bases numbered 5, after V lost 0 bases and J lost 4 bases. This CDR3 spans 16 amino acids. Germline values: CDR1 ENHRY, CDR2 SYGVKD. CDR3 DNA: TGTGCCATCAGTGAGTCAAGCGGGAGGGCGGGAGAGACCCAGTACTTC. The encoded protein is CAISESSGRAGETQYF.

This clonotype was picked up a small number of times. A junction end diverges from the germline sequence, so it may reflect a read error. This chain links TRBV5-1 with TRBJ2-7, with D maybe TRBD1 (6 bases). CDR3 length: 12 residues. Germline V gene data show CDR1 as SGHRS and CDR2 as YFSETQ. The CDR3 is CASRLDSYEQYF. CDR3 DNA sequence: TGCGCCAGCAGGTTGGACAGCTACGAGCAGTACTTC.

This rearrangement joins TRBV7-3 to TRBJ1-1; D is uncertain. This CDR3 contains 13 residues. The germline V and J ends were trimmed by 5 bases and 1 base, with 8 bases remaining between them. CDR1 SGHTA and CDR2 FQGTGA come from the germline V gene. The CDR3, as DNA: TGTGCCAGCAGCAGGCTACAGAACACTGAAGCTTTCTTT. Amino acids: CASSRLQNTEAFF. Filled out from reference TRBV7-3 and TRBJ1-1, the complete variable domain reads GAGVSQTPSNKVTEKGKYVELRCDPISGHTALYWYRQSLGQGPEFLIYFQGTGAADDSGLPNDRFFAVRPEGSVSTLKIQRTERGDSAVYLCASSRLQNTEAFFGQGTRLTVV.

This clonotype was counted only a few times. The chain recombines TRBV2 with TRBJ2-1; 9 bases align to TRBD1. This CDR3 is 15 amino acids long. V shed 8 bases and J 8 bases; nucleotides not matched to a gene: 13. Germline V gene data show CDR1 as SNHLY and CDR2 as FYNNEI. The CDR3 loop is CASESAGTGLDEQFF. The CDR3 DNA reads TGTGCCAGCGAGAGTGCCGGGACAGGGTTGGATGAGCAGTTCTTC.

The chain uses TRBV6-2 or TRBV6-3 and TRBJ2-2; 7 bases map to TRBD2. The germline V gene has CDR1 MNHEY and CDR2 SVGEGT. Trimming at V came to 7 bases and at J to 3 bases, leaving 8 bases not matched to a gene. The CDR3 spans 15 residues. The CDR3 DNA reads TGTGCCAGCACCCAACTAGCGTGGTACACCGGGGAGCTGTTTTTT. It is translated as CASTQLAWYTGELFF.

The chain has TRBV7-2 and TRBJ2-7, with TRBD1 matching 8 bases. The CDR3 is made up of 16 amino acids. The V and J ends lost 3 bases and 1 base, in that order; junction bases with no gene match: 8. From germline, CDR1 is SGHTA and CDR2 FQGNSA. This CDR3 is CASSFGVGQGSYEQYF. CDR3 nucleotide sequence: TGTGCCAGCAGCTTTGGTGTCGGACAGGGATCCTACGAGCAGTACTTC.

This chain connects TRBV6-5 to TRBJ2-3, with D possibly being TRBD2 (5 bases). The ends were cut back, 6 bases at V and 2 bases at J, with 12 bases in the middle. In germline, CDR1 is MNHEY, CDR2 SVGAGI. The CDR3 has 14 residues. CDR3 nucleotide sequence: TGTGCCAGCAGCTACCGGGATACCACAGATACGCAGTATTTT. It specifies CASSYRDTTDTQYF.

This clonotype was seen a handful of times. V usage is TRBV18 and J usage is TRBJ2-5; TRBD1 is a possible D gene (6 bases). CDR1 KGHSH and CDR2 LQKENI come from the germline V gene. Between the trimmed V and J ends, which lost 6 bases and 7 bases, there was a span of 12 bases. This CDR3 has 12 amino acids. The CDR3 loop is CASSPQQGTQYF. The CDR3 DNA is TGTGCCAGCTCGCCGCAACAGGGGACCCAGTACTTC.

J is TRBJ2-1 and V is TRBV7-9; 10 bases fit TRBD2. V shed 4 bases and J 8 bases; nucleotides not matched to a gene: 8. The CDR3 runs 15 residues. Per germline, CDR1 SEHNR and CDR2 FQNEAQ (reference sequence). In nucleotides, the CDR3 is TGTGCCAGCAGCTCTAGCGGGAGACGTGGGTATGAGCAGTTCTTC. Translation: CASSSSGRRGYEQFF.

The sample holds many counts of this clonotype. The gene calls are TRBV11-2 and TRBJ2-5, with unresolved D. Per germline, CDR1 SGHAT and CDR2 FQNNGV. This CDR3 is 14 amino acids long. V was cut by 1 base and J by 4 bases, with 10 bases left in between. CDR3 DNA: TGTGCCAGCAGCTTAGGAGGTTCCGGAGAGACCCAGTACTTC. As protein: CASSLGGSGETQYF.

This clonotype was seen more than once but under ten times. The chain couples TRBV19 to TRBJ2-2; D might be TRBD1 (6 bases). Germline V gene lookup returns CDR1 LNHDA and CDR2 SQIVND (reference sequence). This CDR3 is built from 17 residues. Trimming stripped 5 bases from V and 0 bases from J, with 16 bases between. CDR3 loop: CASSATPRTANTGELFF. The CDR3 DNA follows: TGTGCCAGTAGTGCGACCCCTCGGACAGCGAACACCGGGGAGCTGTTTTTT.

This sequence joins TRBV10-2 and TRBJ2-1; 9 nucleotides align to TRBD2. The germline V gene encodes CDR1 WSHSY and CDR2 SAAADI. V shed 0 bases, J shed 8 bases, and the junction held 20 bases outside the gene matches. The CDR3 spans 20 residues. CDR3 nucleotides: TGCGCCAGCAGTGAGTCGAGGCTAGCGGGACTGTCGGAAACAAAGGATGAGCAGTTCTTC. Residues: CASSESRLAGLSETKDEQFF.

This clonotype was seen more than once but under ten times. The genes are TRBV3-1 and TRBJ1-1; weak D call: TRBD1 (6 bases). Trimming cost V 4 bases and J 3 bases, with 12 bases left between them. The length of the CDR3 is 14 residues. Germline loops: CDR1 LGHDT, CDR2 YNNKEL (reference sequence). CDR3 residues: CASSPRTEYTEAFF. As DNA, the CDR3 is TGTGCCAGCAGCCCCAGGACAGAGTACACTGAAGCTTTCTTT.

V and J are TRBV6-1 and TRBJ1-3, with a weak D call TRBD1 (5 bases). The germline CDR1 and CDR2 sequences are MNHNS and SASEGT. This CDR3 is built from 15 residues. Trimming pared 1 base from V and 4 bases from J, leaving 11 bases between. The CDR3 DNA follows: TGTGCCAGCAGTGAAGTTGGGGCTTCGGGAAACACCATATATTTT. Protein sequence: CASSEVGASGNTIYF.

This clonotype showed up just a few times. The V gene is TRBV18, the J gene TRBJ2-3; D is unclear. Trimming took 6 bases from V and 6 from J, leaving 10 bases between them. Germline V lookup: CDR1 KGHSH, CDR2 LQKENI. The CDR3 has 12 amino acids. The CDR3 loop is CASSEARDTQYF. The CDR3 DNA sequence: TGTGCCAGCTCGGAAGCGAGGGATACGCAGTATTTT.

The chain uses TRBV7-9 and TRBJ2-2; 12 nucleotides line up with TRBD2. The CDR3 spans 17 residues. V shed 4 bases, J shed 6 bases, and the junction held 9 bases outside the gene matches. Germline CDR1 reads SEHNR; CDR2 reads FQNEAQ (reference sequence). This CDR3 is CASSWGLAGGSAGELFF. CDR3 nucleotides: TGTGCCAGCAGCTGGGGTCTAGCGGGAGGGAGCGCCGGGGAGCTGTTTTTT.

The chain is built from TRBV12-3 or TRBV12-4 and TRBJ1-1; D not resolved. CDR3 length: 15 residues. V lost 3 bases, J lost 6 bases, and 17 bases lay in between. The CDR3: CASSFTDGHRAEAFF. CDR3 DNA: TGTGCCAGCAGTTTTACCGACGGCCATCGCGCTGAAGCTTTCTTT.

V and J are TRBV10-3 and TRBJ2-7; D is possibly TRBD2 (6 bases). The CDR3 sequence is 12 residues long. Trimming left V 6 bases short and J 3 bases short, with 9 bases between. Germline CDR1 ENHRY, CDR2 SYGVKD. The CDR3 nucleotides read TGTGCCATCAGCTCCGGGGGCTACGAGCAGTACTTC. Encoded protein: CAISSGGYEQYF.

The rearrangement uses TRBV5-6 and TRBJ2-1; the match to TRBD2 covers 12 bases. CDR1 SGHDT and CDR2 YYEEEE come from the germline V gene. The CDR3 covers 18 residues. Germline trimming cut 2 bases from V and 0 bases from J; bases unmatched to any gene: 6. DNA of the CDR3: TGTGCCAGCAGCTTAGGACTAGCGGGGCCTATCTCCTACAATGAGCAGTTCTTC. It yields the protein CASSLGLAGPISYNEQFF.

This clonotype has more than one count but fewer than ten. The chain is built from TRBV10-3 and TRBJ2-2; possibly TRBD1 or TRBD2 for D (5 bases each). The CDR3 is made up of 17 amino acids. The ends were cut back, 0 bases at V and 4 bases at J, with 15 bases in the middle. Germline V gene sequence: CDR1 ENHRY, CDR2 SYGVKD. CDR3 sequence reads: CAISESTGLPATGELFF. DNA for the CDR3: TGTGCCATCAGTGAGTCGACGGGGCTGCCGGCCACCGGGGAGCTGTTTTTT.

This chain connects TRBV20-1 to TRBJ2-7; 12 nucleotides align to TRBD2. The J segment lost 3 bases and the V segment lost 6 bases, leaving 6 bases of the junction unmatched. The CDR3 sequence is 14 residues long. In germline, CDR1 is DFQATT, CDR2 SNEGSKA (reference sequence). CDR3 sequence (DNA): TGCAGTGCCCCTGGGACTAGCGGGCGCTACGAGCAGTACTTC. It yields the protein CSAPGTSGRYEQYF.

This clonotype showed up many times. The chain joins TRBV12-3 or TRBV12-4 to TRBJ2-3; 7 bases fit TRBD2. The V gene end was trimmed by 5 bases and the J gene end by 1 base; junction bases not matched to a gene: 6. CDR3 length: 15 residues. The CDR3 nucleotides read TGTGCCAGCAGTCCCTCTAGCGGCGGCACAGATACGCAGTATTTT. Amino acids: CASSPSSGGTDTQYF.

The V call is TRBV2, the J call TRBJ1-1, with 9 bases lining up with TRBD1. V trimming: 6 bases; J trimming: 8 bases; junction bases outside the gene matches: 7. This CDR3 is 13 amino acids long. The germline CDR1 and CDR2 sequences are SNHLY and FYNNEI. DNA of the CDR3: TGTGCCAGCAGCACAGGGGGCGGTTTGGAAGCTTTCTTT. Translation gives CASSTGGGLEAFF.

The J gene is TRBJ2-2, the V gene TRBV5-5, with 9 bases that match TRBD2. V lost 1 base to trimming and J lost 3 bases; unmatched junction nucleotides: 7. There are 17 residues in the CDR3. From germline, CDR1 is SGHKS and CDR2 YYEKEE (reference sequence). The CDR3 sequence: CASSLSRAGGYTGELFF. CDR3 DNA: TGTGCCAGCAGCTTGTCCCGAGCGGGGGGATACACCGGGGAGCTGTTTTTT.

This clonotype was counted a few times. The chain couples TRBV5-1 to TRBJ2-3; possibly TRBD2 for D (7 bases). V was clipped by 0 bases and J by 2 bases, with 10 bases between them. CDR1 and CDR2 (germline): SGHRS, YFSETQ. This CDR3 has 15 residues. This CDR3 reads CASSLEGGDTDTQYF. As DNA, the CDR3 is TGCGCCAGCAGCTTGGAAGGGGGGGACACAGATACGCAGTATTTT.

This clonotype was detected only a few times. J is TRBJ2-7 and V is TRBV15; D is unclear. The CDR3 is 13 residues long. Germline V lookup: CDR1 LNHNV, CDR2 YYDKDF (reference sequence). Here the CDR3 DNA reads TGTGACATCAACGGGTGCCCCCCCCCCGAGCAGTACTTC. It specifies CDINGCPPPEQYF.

The chain uses TRBV10-3 and TRBJ2-1; perhaps TRBD2 as D (5 bases). Trimming took 3 bases from V and 7 from J, leaving 22 bases between them. The CDR3 spans 17 residues. Per germline, CDR1 ENHRY and CDR2 SYGVKD. DNA of the CDR3: TGTGCCATCAGTGAACCGCGGGTACTAACGGGCCGGAATGAGCAGTTCTTC. Protein sequence: CAISEPRVLTGRNEQFF.